This paragraph reports one T cell receptor beta chain. As handled by the study authors: By means of reference gene primer amplification, nucleated cell counts were estimated. Sequencing used immunoSEQ multiplex PCR; TCRdb keeps in-frame clones, though not all of them. From that table come the V and J calls and clone size; the DNA was used to work out D and trimming. The sample contains about 310,000 clones, around 90% of which appear only once. Germline values: CDR1 SGDLS, CDR2 YYNGEE. This CDR3 has 18 amino acids. Trimming stripped 3 bases from V and 0 bases from J, with 19 bases between. The data belong to a study of blood T cell repertoires in COVID-19.

The J gene is TRBJ1-3, the V gene TRBV9, with TRBD1 as a possible D gene (6 bases). This TCR derives from a woman aged 35 to 49 with COVID-19, enrolled during active disease. Sequencing was performed on peripheral blood. The CDR3 here is CASSAPRGQSSSGNTIYF. CDR3 sequence (DNA): TGTGCCAGCAGCGCCCCGCGCGGACAGTCCTCCTCTGGAAACACCATATATTTT.